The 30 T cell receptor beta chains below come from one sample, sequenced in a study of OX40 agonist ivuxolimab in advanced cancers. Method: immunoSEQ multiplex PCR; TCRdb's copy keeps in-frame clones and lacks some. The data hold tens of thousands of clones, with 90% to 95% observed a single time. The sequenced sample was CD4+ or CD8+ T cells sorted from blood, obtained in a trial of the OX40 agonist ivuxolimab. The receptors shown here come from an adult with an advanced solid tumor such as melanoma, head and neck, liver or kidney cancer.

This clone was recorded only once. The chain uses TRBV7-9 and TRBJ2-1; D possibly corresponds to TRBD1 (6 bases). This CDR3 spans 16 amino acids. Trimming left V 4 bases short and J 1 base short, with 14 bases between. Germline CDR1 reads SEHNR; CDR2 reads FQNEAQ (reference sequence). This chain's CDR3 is CASSSLGGSSYNEQFF. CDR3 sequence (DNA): TGTGCCAGCAGCTCGTTAGGGGGTTCATCCTACAATGAGCAGTTCTTC.

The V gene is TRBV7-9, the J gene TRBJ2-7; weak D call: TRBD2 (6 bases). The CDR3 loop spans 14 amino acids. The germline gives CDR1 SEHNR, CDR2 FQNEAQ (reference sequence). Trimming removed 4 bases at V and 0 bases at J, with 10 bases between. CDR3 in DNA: TGTGCCAGCAGCTCGTGGGGGGTCTCCTACGAGCAGTACTTC. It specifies CASSSWGVSYEQYF. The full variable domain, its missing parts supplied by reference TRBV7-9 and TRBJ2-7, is DTGVSQNPRHKITKRGQNVTFRCDPISEHNRLYWYRQTLGQGPEFLTYFQNEAQLEKSRLLSDRFSAERPKGSFSTLEIQRTEQGDSAMYLCASSSWGVSYEQYFGPGTRLTVT.

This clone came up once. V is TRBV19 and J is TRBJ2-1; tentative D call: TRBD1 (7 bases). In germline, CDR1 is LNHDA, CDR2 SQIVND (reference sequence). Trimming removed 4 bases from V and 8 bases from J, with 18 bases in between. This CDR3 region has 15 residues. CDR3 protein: CASSSARQGGYEQFF. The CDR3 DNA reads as TGTGCCAGTAGTAGCGCCAGACAGGGAGGATATGAGCAGTTCTTC.

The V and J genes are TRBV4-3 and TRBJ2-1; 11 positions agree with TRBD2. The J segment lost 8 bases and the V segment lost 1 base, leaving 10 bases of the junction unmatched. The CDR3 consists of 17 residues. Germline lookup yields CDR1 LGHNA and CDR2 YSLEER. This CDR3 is CASSQGVTSGRPHEQFF. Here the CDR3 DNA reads TGCGCCAGCAGCCAAGGGGTCACTAGCGGGAGACCTCATGAGCAGTTCTTC.

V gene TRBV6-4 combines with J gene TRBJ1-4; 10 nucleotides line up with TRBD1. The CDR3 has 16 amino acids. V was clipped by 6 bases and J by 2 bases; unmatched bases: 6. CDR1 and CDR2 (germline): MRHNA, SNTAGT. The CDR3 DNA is TGTGCCAGCAGGAGGACAGGGGGAGCTACTAATGAAAAACTGTTTTTT. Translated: CASRRTGGATNEKLFF.

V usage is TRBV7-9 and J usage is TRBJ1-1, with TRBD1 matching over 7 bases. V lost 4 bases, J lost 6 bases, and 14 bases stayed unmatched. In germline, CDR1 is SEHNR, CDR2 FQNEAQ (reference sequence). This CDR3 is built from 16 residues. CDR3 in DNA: TGTGCCAGCAGCTCCCCTCAGGGGGGCCCGCGCGCTGAAGCTTTCTTT. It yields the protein CASSSPQGGPRAEAFF. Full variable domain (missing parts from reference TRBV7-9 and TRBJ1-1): DTGVSQNPRHKITKRGQNVTFRCDPISEHNRLYWYRQTLGQGPEFLTYFQNEAQLEKSRLLSDRFSAERPKGSFSTLEIQRTEQGDSAMYLCASSSPQGGPRAEAFFGQGTRLTVV.

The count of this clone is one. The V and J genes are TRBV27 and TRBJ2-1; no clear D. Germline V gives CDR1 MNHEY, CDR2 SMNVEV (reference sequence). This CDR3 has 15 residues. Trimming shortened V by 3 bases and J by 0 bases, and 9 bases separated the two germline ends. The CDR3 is CASSLGSFSYNEQFF. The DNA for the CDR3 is TGTGCCAGCAGTTTGGGCAGCTTCTCCTACAATGAGCAGTTCTTC.

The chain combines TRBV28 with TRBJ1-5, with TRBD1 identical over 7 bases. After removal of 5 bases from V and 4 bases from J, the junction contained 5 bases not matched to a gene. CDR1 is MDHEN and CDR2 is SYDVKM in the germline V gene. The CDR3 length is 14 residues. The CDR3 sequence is CASSLRQGNQPQHF. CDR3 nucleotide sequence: TGTGCCAGCAGTCTTAGACAGGGAAATCAGCCCCAGCATTTT.

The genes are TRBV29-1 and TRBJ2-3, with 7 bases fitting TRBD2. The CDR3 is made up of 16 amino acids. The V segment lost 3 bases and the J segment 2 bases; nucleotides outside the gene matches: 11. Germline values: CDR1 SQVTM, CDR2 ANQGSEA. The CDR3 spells CSVDPRREEITDTQYF. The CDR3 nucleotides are TGCAGCGTTGATCCCCGTCGGGAGGAGATCACAGATACGCAGTATTTT.

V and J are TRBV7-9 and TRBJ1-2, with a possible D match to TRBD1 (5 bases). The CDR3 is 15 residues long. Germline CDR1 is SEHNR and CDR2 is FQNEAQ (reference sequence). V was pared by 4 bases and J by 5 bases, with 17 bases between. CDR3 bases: TGTGCCAGCAGCTGGGGCGGGGGGTCCCCATATGGCTACACCTTC. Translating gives CASSWGGGSPYGYTF.

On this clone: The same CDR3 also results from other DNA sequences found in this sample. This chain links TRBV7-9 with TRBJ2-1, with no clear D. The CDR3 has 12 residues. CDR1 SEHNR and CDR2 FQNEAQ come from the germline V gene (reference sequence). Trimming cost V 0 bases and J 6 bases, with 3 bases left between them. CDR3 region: CASSLAINEQFF. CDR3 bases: TGTGCCAGCAGCTTAGCGATCAATGAGCAGTTCTTC.

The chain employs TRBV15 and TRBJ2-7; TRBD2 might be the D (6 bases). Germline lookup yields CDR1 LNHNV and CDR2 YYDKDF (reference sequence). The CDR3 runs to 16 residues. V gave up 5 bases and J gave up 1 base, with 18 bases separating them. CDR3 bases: TGTGCCACCAGCGGGTCGGACTATCCGCTGTCCTACGAGCAGTACTTC. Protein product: CATSGSDYPLSYEQYF.

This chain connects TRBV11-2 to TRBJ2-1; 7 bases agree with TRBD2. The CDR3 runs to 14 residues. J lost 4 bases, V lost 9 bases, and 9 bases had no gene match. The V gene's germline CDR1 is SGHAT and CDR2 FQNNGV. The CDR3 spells CASQGLAEYNEQFF. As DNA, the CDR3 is TGTGCCAGTCAGGGCCTAGCGGAGTACAATGAGCAGTTCTTC.

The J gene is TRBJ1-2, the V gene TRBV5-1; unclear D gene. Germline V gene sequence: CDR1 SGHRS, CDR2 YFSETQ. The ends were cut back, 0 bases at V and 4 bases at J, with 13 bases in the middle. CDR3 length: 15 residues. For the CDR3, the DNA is TGCGCCAGCAGCTTGGCGGCAGGAGATCGCTATGGCTACACCTTC. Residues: CASSLAAGDRYGYTF.

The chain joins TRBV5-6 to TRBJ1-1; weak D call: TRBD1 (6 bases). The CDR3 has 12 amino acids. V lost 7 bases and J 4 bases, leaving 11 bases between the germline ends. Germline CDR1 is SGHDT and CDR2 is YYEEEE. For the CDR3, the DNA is TGTGCCAGCGGGCAGGGGAGCACTGAAGCTTTCTTT. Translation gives CASGQGSTEAFF. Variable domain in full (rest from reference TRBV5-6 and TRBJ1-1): DAGVTQSPTHLIKTRGQQVTLRCSPKSGHDTVSWYQQALGQGPQFIFQYYEEEERQRGNFPDRFSGHQFPNYSSELNVNALLLGDSALYLCASGQGSTEAFFGQGTRLTVV.

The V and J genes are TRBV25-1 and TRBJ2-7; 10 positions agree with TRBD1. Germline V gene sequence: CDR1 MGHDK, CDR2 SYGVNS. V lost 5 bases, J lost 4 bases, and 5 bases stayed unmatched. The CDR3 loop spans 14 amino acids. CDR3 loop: CASSTGTGVYEQYF. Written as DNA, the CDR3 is TGTGCCAGCAGTACCGGGACAGGGGTATACGAGCAGTACTTC.

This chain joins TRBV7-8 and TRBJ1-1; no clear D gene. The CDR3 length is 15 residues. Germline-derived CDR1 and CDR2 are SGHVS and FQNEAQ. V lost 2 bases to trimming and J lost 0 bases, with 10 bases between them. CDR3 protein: CASSLMWGMNTEAFF. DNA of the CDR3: TGTGCCAGCAGCTTAATGTGGGGAATGAACACTGAAGCTTTCTTT.

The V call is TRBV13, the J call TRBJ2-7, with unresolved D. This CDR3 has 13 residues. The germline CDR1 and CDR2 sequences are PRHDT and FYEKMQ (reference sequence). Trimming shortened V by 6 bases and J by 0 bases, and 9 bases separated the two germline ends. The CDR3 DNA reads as TGTGCCAGCAGTTACGAAAGCTCCTACGAGCAGTACTTC. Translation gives CASSYESSYEQYF.

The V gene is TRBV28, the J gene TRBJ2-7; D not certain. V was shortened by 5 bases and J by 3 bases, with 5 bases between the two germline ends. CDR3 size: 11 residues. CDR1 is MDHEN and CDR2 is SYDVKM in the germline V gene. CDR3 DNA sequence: TGTGCCAGCAGTCCCTACTACGAGCAGTACTTC. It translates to CASSPYYEQYF.

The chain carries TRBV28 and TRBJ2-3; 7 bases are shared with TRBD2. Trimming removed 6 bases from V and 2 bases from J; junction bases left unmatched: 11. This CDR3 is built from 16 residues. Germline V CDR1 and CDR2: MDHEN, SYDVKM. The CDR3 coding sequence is TGTGCCAGCAGCGGGCGGCGAGCGGGGAACACAGATACGCAGTATTTT. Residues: CASSGRRAGNTDTQYF.

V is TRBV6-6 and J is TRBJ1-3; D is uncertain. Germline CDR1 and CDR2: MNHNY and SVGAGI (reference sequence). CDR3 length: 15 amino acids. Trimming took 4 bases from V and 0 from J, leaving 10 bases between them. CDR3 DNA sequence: TGTGCCAGCAGTTCACCGGGAACCTCTGGAAACACCATATATTTT. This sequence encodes CASSSPGTSGNTIYF.

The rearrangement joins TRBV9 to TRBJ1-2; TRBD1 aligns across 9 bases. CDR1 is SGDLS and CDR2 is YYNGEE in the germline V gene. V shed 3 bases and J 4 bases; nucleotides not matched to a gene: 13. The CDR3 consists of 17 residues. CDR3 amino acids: CASSAYSTTGGSYGYTF. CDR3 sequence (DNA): TGTGCCAGCAGCGCCTACTCTACGACAGGGGGAAGCTATGGCTACACCTTC.

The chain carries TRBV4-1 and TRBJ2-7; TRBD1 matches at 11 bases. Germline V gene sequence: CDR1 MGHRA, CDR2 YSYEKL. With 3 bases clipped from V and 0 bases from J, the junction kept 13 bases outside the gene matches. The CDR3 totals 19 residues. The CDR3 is CASSHWTGGLTRSSYEQYF. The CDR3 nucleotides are TGCGCCAGCAGCCATTGGACAGGGGGCCTTACTCGAAGCTCCTACGAGCAGTACTTC.

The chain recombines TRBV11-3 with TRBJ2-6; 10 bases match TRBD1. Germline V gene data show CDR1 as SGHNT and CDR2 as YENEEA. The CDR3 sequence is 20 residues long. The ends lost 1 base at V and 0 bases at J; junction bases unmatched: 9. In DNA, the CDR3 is TGTGCCAGCAGCTTAGCTCCAGGGACAGGGGTTTTCTCTGGGGCCAACGTCCTGACTTTC. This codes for CASSLAPGTGVFSGANVLTF.

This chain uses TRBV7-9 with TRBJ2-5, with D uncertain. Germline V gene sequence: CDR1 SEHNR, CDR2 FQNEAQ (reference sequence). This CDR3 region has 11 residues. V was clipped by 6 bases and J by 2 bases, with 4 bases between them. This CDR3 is CASRLQETQYF. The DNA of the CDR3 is TGTGCCAGCAGGCTACAAGAGACCCAGTACTTC.

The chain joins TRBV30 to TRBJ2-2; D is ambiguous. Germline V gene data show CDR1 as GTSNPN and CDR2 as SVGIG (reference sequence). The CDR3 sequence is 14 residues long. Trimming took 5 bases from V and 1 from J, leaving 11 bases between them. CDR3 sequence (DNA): TGTGCCTGGGGGAAGGACGGGAACACCGGGGAGCTGTTTTTT. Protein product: CAWGKDGNTGELFF.

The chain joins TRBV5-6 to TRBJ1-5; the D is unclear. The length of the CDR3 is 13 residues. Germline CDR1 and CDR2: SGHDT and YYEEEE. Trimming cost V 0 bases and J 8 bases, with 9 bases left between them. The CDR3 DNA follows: TGTGCCAGCAGCTTGGGGTTCGTAGAGCCCCAGCATTTT. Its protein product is CASSLGFVEPQHF. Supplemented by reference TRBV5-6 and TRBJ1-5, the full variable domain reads DAGVTQSPTHLIKTRGQQVTLRCSPKSGHDTVSWYQQALGQGPQFIFQYYEEEERQRGNFPDRFSGHQFPNYSSELNVNALLLGDSALYLCASSLGFVEPQHFGDGTRLSIL.

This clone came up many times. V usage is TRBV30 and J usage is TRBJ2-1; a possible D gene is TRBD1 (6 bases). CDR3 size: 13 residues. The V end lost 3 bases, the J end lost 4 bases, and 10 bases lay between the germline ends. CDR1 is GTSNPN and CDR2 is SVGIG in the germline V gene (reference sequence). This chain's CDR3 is CAWSRGDYNEQFF. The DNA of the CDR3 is TGTGCCTGGAGCAGGGGAGATTACAATGAGCAGTTCTTC. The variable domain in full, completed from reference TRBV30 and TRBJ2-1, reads SQTIHQWPATLVQPVGSPLSLECTVEGTSNPNLYWYRQAAGRGLQLLFYSVGIGQISSEVPQNLSASRPQDRQFILSSKKLLLSDSGFYLCAWSRGDYNEQFFGPGTRLTVL.

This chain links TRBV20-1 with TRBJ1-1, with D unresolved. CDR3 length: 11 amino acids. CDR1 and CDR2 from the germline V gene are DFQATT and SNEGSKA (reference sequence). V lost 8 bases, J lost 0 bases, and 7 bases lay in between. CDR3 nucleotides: TGCAGTACACACTTGAACACTGAAGCTTTCTTT. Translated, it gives CSTHLNTEAFF.

CDR3 bases: TGTGCCAGCAGCTCCACTTCCCCTGGCTGGGGTACGGAGACCCAGTACTTC. Protein sequence: CASSSTSPGWGTETQYF. This chain connects TRBV27 to TRBJ2-5; no clear D gene. Deletions cut 6 bases from V and 5 bases from J, with 25 bases between. Germline CDR1 is MNHEY and CDR2 is SMNVEV (reference sequence). The CDR3 is made up of 17 amino acids.